These 14 T cell receptor beta chains were all obtained from the same sample, sequenced in a study of blood T cell repertoires in COVID-19. The data were produced by immunoSEQ multiplex PCR, yet TCRdb's version contains in-frame clones alone and is incomplete. The top ten clones hold approximately 3% of a sample with approximately 350,000 clones, more than 75% of them seen once. The sequencing input was PBMCs or T cells enriched from blood (not recorded which). All receptors derive from a woman aged 30 to 39 who had recovered from COVID-19.

In DNA form, the CDR3 reads TGCGCCAGCAGCTTGGTAGGGAGACACAATGAGCAGTTCTTC. It encodes CASSLVGRHNEQFF. This rearrangement joins TRBV5-1 to TRBJ2-1; D might be TRBD2 (5 bases). The CDR3 contains 14 residues. Germline V gene sequence: CDR1 SGHRS, CDR2 YFSETQ. Trimming stripped 0 bases from V and 5 bases from J, with 9 bases between.

The CDR3 here is CAISESPRDTQYF. The CDR3 bases are TGTGCCATCAGTGAGTCACCGAGAGATACGCAGTATTTT. V usage is TRBV10-3 and J usage is TRBJ2-3; D gene unclear. CDR1 is ENHRY and CDR2 is SYGVKD in the germline V gene. The CDR3 loop spans 13 amino acids. The V end lost 0 bases, the J end lost 5 bases, and 6 bases lay between the germline ends.

V is TRBV28 and J is TRBJ2-2, with TRBD2 matching over 7 bases. The CDR3 spans 15 residues. The V gene's germline CDR1 is MDHEN and CDR2 SYDVKM. V gave up 6 bases and J gave up 5 bases; unmatched junction bases: 9. The CDR3 is CASSPGGIGTGELFF. In nucleotides, the CDR3 is TGTGCCAGCAGCCCCGGGGGGATCGGGACCGGGGAGCTGTTTTTT. Together with reference TRBV28 and TRBJ2-2, the CDR3 gives the full variable domain: DVKVTQSSRYLVKRTGEKVFLECVQDMDHENMFWYRQDPGLGLRLIYFSYDVKMKEKGDIPEGYSVSREKKERFSLILESASTNQTSMYLCASSPGGIGTGELFFGEGSRLTVL.

With respect to this clone: Other DNA sequences in this specimen translate into the identical CDR3. This chain connects TRBV6-5 to TRBJ1-5; D unclear. V lost 6 bases and J 4 bases, leaving 10 bases between the germline ends. The CDR3 length is 13 residues. Per germline, CDR1 MNHEY and CDR2 SVGAGI. The CDR3, as DNA: TGTGCCAGCAGCCCGGGAGGAAATCAGCCCCAGCATTTT. The encoded protein is CASSPGGNQPQHF.

The chain recombines TRBV6-1 with TRBJ1-1; D unresolved. This CDR3 contains 15 residues. Germline assignment: CDR1 MNHNS and CDR2 SASEGT. V lost 3 bases to trimming and J lost 4 bases, with 15 bases between them. CDR3: CASSESEGGSTEAFF. CDR3 DNA: TGTGCCAGCAGTGAGAGCGAGGGCGGGAGCACTGAAGCTTTCTTT.

This rearrangement joins TRBV20-1 to TRBJ2-7, with 8 bases fitting TRBD1. Germline V gene data show CDR1 as DFQATT and CDR2 as SNEGSKA (reference sequence). This CDR3 spans 15 amino acids. Unmatched junction bases numbered 10, after V lost 6 bases and J lost 0 bases. Here the CDR3 reads CSASAGTGISYEQYF. The CDR3, as DNA: TGCAGTGCCAGTGCCGGGACAGGTATCTCCTACGAGCAGTACTTC.

This chain uses TRBV28 with TRBJ2-1; 10 bases match TRBD1. With V trimmed by 5 bases and J by 0 bases, 13 bases remained unmatched. Germline assignment: CDR1 MDHEN and CDR2 SYDVKM. The CDR3 has 19 amino acids. The CDR3 DNA reads as TGTGCCAGCAGTGGGACAGGGGCTAGATCCCTTAGCTCCTACAATGAGCAGTTCTTC. Its translation is CASSGTGARSLSSYNEQFF.

This chain connects TRBV12-3 or TRBV12-4 to TRBJ1-1; perhaps TRBD1 as D (5 bases). Trimming removed 4 bases at V and 3 bases at J, with 9 bases between. There are 13 residues in the CDR3. CDR3 nucleotide sequence: TGTGCCAGCAGTTACGGGACTTACACTGAAGCTTTCTTT. Translation: CASSYGTYTEAFF.

The rearrangement links TRBV7-8 to TRBJ2-1; TRBD2 matches at 7 bases. The CDR3 has 17 residues. V shed 1 base, J shed 0 bases, and the junction held 6 bases outside the gene matches. The V gene's germline CDR1 is SGHVS and CDR2 FQNEAQ. For the CDR3, the DNA is TGTGCCAGCAGCTTAGGGGGTGGCGGGAGCTCCTACAATGAGCAGTTCTTC. Translating it yields CASSLGGGGSSYNEQFF.

This chain uses TRBV29-1 with TRBJ1-2; D is possibly TRBD1 (5 bases). The V gene's germline CDR1 is SQVTM and CDR2 ANQGSEA. The CDR3 is 12 residues long. Trimming took 7 bases from V and 2 from J, leaving 11 bases between them. The CDR3 reads CSASRANYGYTF. The CDR3 bases are TGCAGCGCATCCAGGGCCAACTATGGCTACACCTTC.

This chain uses TRBV25-1 with TRBJ1-6; 8 bases align to TRBD1. This CDR3 has 14 amino acids. V was pared by 10 bases and J by 0 bases, with 2 bases of the junction left unmatched. Germline CDR1 is MGHDK and CDR2 is SYGVNS. The CDR3 bases are TGTGCCACCACAGGGGGCTCCTATAATTCACCCCTCCACTTT. The encoded protein is CATTGGSYNSPLHF.

V gene TRBV19 combines with J gene TRBJ2-1; 15 bases line up with TRBD2. The CDR3 runs to 19 residues. The germline CDR1 and CDR2 sequences are LNHDA and SQIVND (reference sequence). The ends lost 2 bases at V and 0 bases at J; junction bases unmatched: 5. The CDR3 here is CASSIRGLAGGSSYNEQFF. The CDR3 bases are TGTGCCAGTAGTATACGAGGACTAGCGGGGGGGAGCTCCTACAATGAGCAGTTCTTC.

The CDR3 DNA follows: TGTGCCAGCAGTTACTCGAGACAGGTGACCACTGAAGCTTTCTTT. Protein sequence: CASSYSRQVTTEAFF. This chain connects TRBV6-5 to TRBJ1-1, with D possibly matching TRBD1 (6 bases). The CDR3 has 15 amino acids. V dropped 0 bases and J dropped 4 bases, with 12 bases sitting between them. From germline, CDR1 is MNHEY and CDR2 SVGAGI.

The chain is built from TRBV19 and TRBJ2-7; possible D gene TRBD1, 6 bases. The germline CDR1 and CDR2 sequences are LNHDA and SQIVND (reference sequence). Trimming removed 1 base at V and 2 bases at J, with 12 bases between. The CDR3 covers 15 residues. The CDR3 here is CASSIGAQGTYEQYF. In DNA form, the CDR3 reads TGTGCCAGTAGTATAGGCGCACAGGGCACCTACGAGCAGTACTTC.